This record covers a single T cell receptor beta chain. TCRdb's table, derived via immunoSEQ multiplex PCR, lists solely in-frame clones and lacks some. The repertoire consists of 200,000 to 250,000 clones, with just under 90% occurring once and the leading ten covering less than 3%. This CDR3 is 11 amino acids long. Germline lookup yields CDR1 LNHDA and CDR2 SQIVND (reference sequence). V was shortened by 8 bases and J by 8 bases, with 12 bases between the two germline ends. This record belongs to a study of blood T cell repertoires in COVID-19. Study in general: Samples of COVID-19 (acute and convalescent) were obtained from the United States, Italy and Spain.

The rearrangement joins TRBV19 to TRBJ1-2, with D perhaps matching TRBD1 (6 bases). Sequences were obtained from peripheral blood. The clonotype was recovered from a man aged 25 to 40 with COVID-19, enrolled during active disease. The CDR3 coding sequence is TGTGCCAGTGGGGGGGCTGAGGGCTACACCTTC. Translating it yields CASGGAEGYTF.